A selection of T cell receptor beta chains follows, all from one sample in a study of CD8 T cells in ankylosing spondylitis. Via MiXCR, TCRdb re-called the 5' RACE reads, giving one row per CDR3 protein. The profile shows hundreds of thousands of distinct CDR3 sequences, about a sixth of them singletons. The sample was blood, either unsorted or a sorted T cell fraction (not recorded which). These TCRs come from a male donor with ankylosing spondylitis. Each CDR3 is given with its conserved first and last residue. The D gene is left open where the match is weak. Size tells how often a clone was seen (once, few, many) or the class of an expanded clone, and some rows leave it out.

V gene,D gene,J gene,clone size,CDR3 DNA,CDR3 protein
TRBV6-2/TRBV6-3,TRBD2,TRBJ2-7,few,TGTGCCAGCAGTCGATCCCTAGCGGGAGGGTTCTACGAGCAGTACTTC,CASSRSLAGGFYEQYF
TRBV7-2,.,TRBJ1-1,.,TGTGCCAGCAGTCGCATATACACTGAAGCTTTCTTT,CASSRIYTEAFF
TRBV20-1,TRBD2,TRBJ2-3,.,TGCAGTGCTAGAGTGGGCAGCGGGAGACGTTTAGATACGCAGTATTTT,CSARVGSGRRLDTQYF
TRBV12-3/TRBV12-4,.,TRBJ1-5,few,TGTGCCAGCAGTGAACAACGAGGGACCAATAGATTCCCGCCCCAGCATTTT,CASSEQRGTNRFPPQHF
TRBV6-5,TRBD2,TRBJ2-7,.,TGTGCCAGCAGTTACTCGGCCTTAGCGGGAGGTTTTGAGCAGTACTTC,CASSYSALAGGFEQYF
TRBV7-8,.,TRBJ2-3,few,TGTGCCAGCAGCTCGACATCAGATACGCAGTATTTT,CASSSTSDTQYF
TRBV5-6,.,TRBJ1-1,.,TGTGCCAGCAGCTTGGTGAGCAGAATGAACACTGAAGCTTTCTTT,CASSLVSRMNTEAFF
TRBV12-3/TRBV12-4,.,TRBJ2-1,.,TGTGCCAGCAGTTTAGGCGGAATACTGAAGGATGAGCAGTTCTTC,CASSLGGILKDEQFF
TRBV5-8,.,TRBJ2-1,few,TGTGCCAGCCCGGACTGGACCCACTCCAGTGAGCAGTTCTTC,CASPDWTHSSEQFF
TRBV20-1,TRBD2,TRBJ2-3,few,TGCAGTGCTAGACATAGCGGGAGGGGGGATACGCAGTATTTT,CSARHSGRGDTQYF
TRBV13,TRBD2,TRBJ2-3,.,TGTGCCAGCAGCTCTGAACTAGCGGGGCCAGATACGCAGTATTTT,CASSSELAGPDTQYF
TRBV6-5,.,TRBJ2-1,few,TGTGCCAGCAGTTCACCCGGAGCGGGTGCCTACGGTGAGCAGTTCTTC,CASSSPGAGAYGEQFF
TRBV19,TRBD1,TRBJ1-4,.,TGTGCCACGCGTGTGGGACAGGGGTCTAATGAAAAACTGTTTTTT,CATRVGQGSNEKLFF
TRBV15,.,TRBJ2-7,.,TGTGCCACTTCGATCGAGGGCCTCTACGAGCAGTACTTC,CATSIEGLYEQYF
TRBV19,.,TRBJ2-1,.,TGTGCCAGTAGTGCCTACCCTACCAACAATGAGCAGTTCTTC,CASSAYPTNNEQFF
TRBV5-1,.,TRBJ2-3,few,TGCGCCAGCAGCCCGCAGGGGGGCTGGACAGATACGCAGTATTTT,CASSPQGGWTDTQYF
TRBV20-1,.,TRBJ2-1,few,TGCAGTGCAGGCCCTAGCGGCAGGGGCAATGAGCAGTTCTTC,CSAGPSGRGNEQFF
TRBV28,TRBD1,TRBJ1-5,few,TGTGCCAGCCGGGACAGGGTGGATACAAATCAGCCCCAGCATTTT,CASRDRVDTNQPQHF
TRBV7-9,.,TRBJ2-5,.,TGTGCCAGCAGCTCCTCCGGGACACGGTACCAAGAGACCCAGTACTTC,CASSSSGTRYQETQYF
TRBV7-8,.,TRBJ1-5,.,TGTGCCAGCAGCCCCAGACTGTCCAATCAGCCCCAGCATTTT,CASSPRLSNQPQHF
TRBV20-1,.,TRBJ1-1,.,TGCAGTGCAAAGCTAGGGGGGACTTACACTGAAGCTTTCTTT,CSAKLGGTYTEAFF
TRBV5-1,.,TRBJ1-3,few,TGCGCCAGCAAGCCCCTGGGTTCGGGAAACACCATATATTTT,CASKPLGSGNTIYF
TRBV2,TRBD1,TRBJ1-2,.,TGTGCCAGCAGTCCTCCGGACAGGGCAGCATATGGCTACACCTTC,CASSPPDRAAYGYTF
TRBV12-3/TRBV12-4,.,TRBJ1-6,.,TGTGCCAGCAGTTTGGTCAGCGGATCACCCCTCCACTTT,CASSLVSGSPLHF
TRBV5-1,.,TRBJ1-5,few,TGCGCCAGCAGCTTGACAGGGATCGGCAATCAGCCCCAGCATTTT,CASSLTGIGNQPQHF
TRBV5-1,TRBD1,TRBJ2-6,.,TGCGCCAGCAGCCCCCTCAACTCCGGGACAGCCTACTCTGGGGCCAACGTCCTGACTTTC,CASSPLNSGTAYSGANVLTF
TRBV9,TRBD1,TRBJ1-2,.,TGTGCCAGCAGCGCCGTAGGGACAGGATATGGCTACACCTTC,CASSAVGTGYGYTF
TRBV15,TRBD2,TRBJ2-2,few,TGTGCCACCAGCTTGGCGGGGGTAACCGGGGAGCTGTTTTTT,CATSLAGVTGELFF
TRBV5-1,TRBD1,TRBJ1-2,.,TGCGCCAGCAGCTTGACCAGGGGGATCTATGGCTACACCTTC,CASSLTRGIYGYTF
TRBV5-1,.,TRBJ2-3,.,TGCGCCAGCAGCTCAGGGAGAGCAGATACGCAGTATTTT,CASSSGRADTQYF
TRBV7-9,TRBD1,TRBJ1-4,.,TGTGCCAGCAGCTCAGGAGACAGGGCTAATGAAAAACTGTTTTTT,CASSSGDRANEKLFF
TRBV21-1,.,TRBJ1-2,few,TGTGCCAGCAGCAAAAGAGGGAGAGATGGCTACACCTTC,CASSKRGRDGYTF
TRBV24-1,.,TRBJ1-5,.,TGTGCCACCAGTGATTCGGGTGAGCCCCAGCATTTT,CATSDSGEPQHF
TRBV20-1,TRBD1,TRBJ1-4,few,TGCAGTGCTTTACCTGGGACAGGGGATGAAAAACTGTTTTTT,CSALPGTGDEKLFF
TRBV5-1,.,TRBJ2-7,many,TGCGCCAGCAGCTTTTACCGGGACAACGAGCAGTACTTC,CASSFYRDNEQYF
TRBV29-1,TRBD2,TRBJ2-3,.,TGCAGCGCCGCAATAGCGGGGTCGAATACGCAGTATTTT,CSAAIAGSNTQYF
TRBV10-2,.,TRBJ2-7,.,TGCGCCAGCAGTGAGATCTGGGGGACCTACGAGCAGTACTTC,CASSEIWGTYEQYF
TRBV6-5,.,TRBJ2-1,many,TGTGCCAGCTGTTTGAAAGGAAATTACAATGAGCAGTTCTTC,CASCLKGNYNEQFF
TRBV4-1,.,TRBJ1-5,few,TGCGCCAGCAGCCAAGAAGGAGGGGGAGTTGGCAATCAGCCCCAGCATTTT,CASSQEGGGVGNQPQHF
TRBV6-1,.,TRBJ1-6,.,TGTGCCAGCAGCACCTACAGGGATTCACCCCTCCACTTT,CASSTYRDSPLHF
TRBV4-2,.,TRBJ2-5,.,TGTGCCAGCAGCCAAGTGGAACGGGAAGAGACCCAGTACTTC,CASSQVEREETQYF
TRBV25-1,TRBD1,TRBJ2-7,.,TGTGCCAGCAGTGAGGGCAGGGGGCGCGGGTTCCCGCCCTACGAGCAGTACTTC,CASSEGRGRGFPPYEQYF
TRBV27,TRBD2,TRBJ2-1,.,TGTGCCACAGAATCCGGGGGGGGATACAATGAGCAGTTCTTC,CATESGGGYNEQFF
TRBV5-6,.,TRBJ1-3,few,TGTGCCAGTCGAAGGGGAAACACCATATATTTT,CASRRGNTIYF
TRBV7-9,TRBD1,TRBJ2-7,few,TGTGCCAGCAGCTCAGACTTCCGGGACAGGGTCTACGAGCAGTACTTC,CASSSDFRDRVYEQYF
TRBV5-1,.,TRBJ2-4,.,TGCGCCAGCAGCTTTGAGCAGGGGCAAAACATTCAGTACTTC,CASSFEQGQNIQYF
TRBV6-2/TRBV6-3,.,TRBJ2-2,few,TGTGCCAGCAGAGAACGAAACACCGGGGAGCTGTTTTTT,CASRERNTGELFF
TRBV5-6,.,TRBJ2-1,.,TGTGCCAGCAGCCTAGTCAGAGGGTCAGGACTCACGTTCTTC,CASSLVRGSGLTFF
TRBV20-1,TRBD2,TRBJ2-1,few,TGCAGTGCTAGAGGGTTGACTAGCGGGGTTTCCCACTCCTACAATGAGCAGTTCTTC,CSARGLTSGVSHSYNEQFF
TRBV27,TRBD1,TRBJ1-5,.,TGTGCCAGCAGTTTAAGGGCAGGGGGGACCCGCAATCAGCCCCAGCATTTT,CASSLRAGGTRNQPQHF
TRBV20-1,.,TRBJ2-3,once,TGCAGTGCTTCGCAACCGGGACCCAAAACAGATACGCAGTATTTT,CSASQPGPKTDTQYF
TRBV5-1,TRBD1,TRBJ1-4,few,TGCGCCAGCAGCCGTTGGACAGGGGTTCCTGAAAAACTGTTTTTT,CASSRWTGVPEKLFF
TRBV25-1,TRBD2,TRBJ2-5,few,TGTGCCAGCAGTGACGGGGGGAGGGGTTTCCAAGAGACCCAGTACTTC,CASSDGGRGFQETQYF
TRBV6-2/TRBV6-3,.,TRBJ1-1,few,TGTGCCAGCAGTTACTCGACCTCCACAGGGTCTCTCCGCCTGAACACTGAAGCTTTCTTT,CASSYSTSTGSLRLNTEAFF
TRBV5-6,.,TRBJ2-1,.,TGTGCCAGCAGCGGGTTGAGCAGGGTCTCCTACAATGAGCAGTTCTTC,CASSGLSRVSYNEQFF
TRBV11-2,.,TRBJ1-2,few,TGTGCCAGCAGCCCCGTGGGTCCAGCCGCTCGCGGGGACTATGGCTACACCTTC,CASSPVGPAARGDYGYTF
TRBV27,.,TRBJ1-2,few,TGTGCCAGCAGTTTATCGGCTCTTCGGGGAATCTATGGCTACACCTTC,CASSLSALRGIYGYTF
TRBV5-5,TRBD1,TRBJ2-3,.,TGTGCCAGCAGCCCGTCGGACAGGGTGGGAGATACGCAGTATTTT,CASSPSDRVGDTQYF
TRBV6-5,TRBD2,TRBJ2-1,.,TGTGCCAGCAGTTACTCTAGCGGGAGGGCTCTCAATGAGCAGTTCTTC,CASSYSSGRALNEQFF